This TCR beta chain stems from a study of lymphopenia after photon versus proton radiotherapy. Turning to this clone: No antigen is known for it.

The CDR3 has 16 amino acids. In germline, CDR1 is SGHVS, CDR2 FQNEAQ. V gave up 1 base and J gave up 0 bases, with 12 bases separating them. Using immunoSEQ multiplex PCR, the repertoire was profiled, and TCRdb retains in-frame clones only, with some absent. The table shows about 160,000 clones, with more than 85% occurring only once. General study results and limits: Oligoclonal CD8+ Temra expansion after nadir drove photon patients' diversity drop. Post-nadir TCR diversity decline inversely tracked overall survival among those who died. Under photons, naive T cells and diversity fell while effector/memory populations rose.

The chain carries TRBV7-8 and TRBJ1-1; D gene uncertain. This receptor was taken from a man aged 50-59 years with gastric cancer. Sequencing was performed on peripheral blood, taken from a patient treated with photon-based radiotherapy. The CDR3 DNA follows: TGTGCCAGCAGCTTAGGGGCAGGTGTAATGAACACTGAAGCTTTCTTT. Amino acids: CASSLGAGVMNTEAFF.